The rows below give T cell receptor beta chains drawn from one sample of a study of cytomegalovirus exposure and HLA in healthy donors. The method was immunoSEQ multiplex PCR; TCRdb's version includes in-frame clones alone and lacks a portion of them. The sample shows about 160,000 clones, approximately 81% of them seen only once. The sequenced sample consisted of PBMCs. Receptor source: a man between 18 and 35 years old in good health and CMV-seropositive. The CDR3 runs from the conserved cysteine through the conserved F or W. D genes are given only for firm matches. Clone size, where shown, is once, few, many, or a class for clones that have expanded.

TRBV7-9	.	.	TRBJ1-1	TGTGCCAGCAGCCCCGGGGGGGATGAAGCTTTCTTT	CASSPGGDEAFF
TRBV19	.	.	TRBJ1-1	TGTGCCAGTAGTTTTCGCTCGGGGGGCCTCACTGAAGCTTTCTTT	CASSFRSGGLTEAFF
TRBV4-3	.	.	TRBJ1-1	TGCGCCAGCAGCCCTGACGGGATGAACACTGAAGCTTTCTTT	CASSPDGMNTEAFF
TRBV10-2	.	TRBD2	TRBJ2-7	TGCGCCAGCGGAGCGGGGGGGTACGAGCAGTACTTC	CASGAGGYEQYF
TRBV4-2	.	TRBD1	TRBJ2-2	TGTGCCAGCAGCCAACCCGGGACAGTGAACACCGGGGAGCTGTTTTTT	CASSQPGTVNTGELFF
TRBV6-6	.	TRBD1	TRBJ2-5	TGTGCCAGCAGCGACAGGGGGCGAGAGACCCAGTACTTC	CASSDRGRETQYF
TRBV15	.	.	TRBJ2-1	TGTGCCACCAGGTCCGGGACAAGCTCCTACAATGAGCAGTTCTTC	CATRSGTSSYNEQFF
TRBV5-1	.	.	TRBJ2-3	TGCGCCAGCAGCCGAACAGGGTCAGCAGATACGCAGTATTTT	CASSRTGSADTQYF
TRBV6-5	.	.	TRBJ1-5	TGTGCCAGCAGTTTAGGACTAGGAGGTCAGCCCCAGCATTTT	CASSLGLGGQPQHF
TRBV6-1	many	TRBD1	TRBJ2-7	TGTGCCAGCAGTGAAGCGCAGGGGGCCTACGAGCAGTACTTC	CASSEAQGAYEQYF
TRBV13	.	.	TRBJ2-5	TGTGCCAGCAGCCCCGAACAGGGATACCAAGAGACCCAGTACTTC	CASSPEQGYQETQYF
TRBV19	.	.	TRBJ1-4	TGTGCCAGTAGTGCAACTCAGGGGATTGCAACTAATGAAAAACTGTTTTTT	CASSATQGIATNEKLFF
TRBV7-6	.	TRBD1	TRBJ1-1	TGTGCCAGCAGCTTAATGGGACAGGGGGCTCAGACTGAAGCTTTCTTT	CASSLMGQGAQTEAFF
TRBV4-1	.	.	TRBJ1-6	TGCGCCAGCAGCCTAGGGACGGGGGGAATCTCACCCCTCCACTTT	CASSLGTGGISPLHF
TRBV6-1	.	TRBD1	TRBJ1-2	TGTGCCAGCAGTGACGTTGGACAGGGGGCTGGCTACACCTTC	CASSDVGQGAGYTF
TRBV30	.	.	TRBJ2-5	TGTGCCTGGAGTTTGGCCTTGCAAGAGACCCAGTACTTC	CAWSLALQETQYF
TRBV18	.	.	TRBJ2-7	TGTGCCAGCTCACCACTTTCCGGTCCCACCTACGAGCAGTACTTC	CASSPLSGPTYEQYF
TRBV5-1	few	.	TRBJ2-1	TGCGCCAGCAGCTTGGCGACTTCTGATGGGAATGAGCAGTTCTTC	CASSLATSDGNEQFF
TRBV7-8	.	TRBD1	TRBJ2-2	TGTGCCAGCAGCTTAGCGCCAACACTCGTTCTCGGACAGGGAACCACCGGGGAGCTGTTTTTT	CASSLAPTLVLGQGTTGELFF
TRBV5-1	.	TRBD2	TRBJ2-5	TGCGCCAGCAGGCCCGGAACCCCGGGACTAGCGGGGAACGGGGAGACCCAGTACTTC	CASRPGTPGLAGNGETQYF
TRBV5-5	.	.	TRBJ1-1	TGTGCCAGCAGCTTGGGGAGCAACACTGAAGCTTTCTTT	CASSLGSNTEAFF
TRBV19	.	TRBD1	TRBJ2-1	TGTGCCAGTAAAGGGGGCGGATTTCCTGAGCAGTTCTTC	CASKGGGFPEQFF
TRBV10-3	.	TRBD2	TRBJ2-2	TGTGCCATCAGTCCTAGCGGGGGCTACACCGGGGAGCTGTTTTTT	CAISPSGGYTGELFF
TRBV5-1	.	TRBD1	TRBJ2-7	TGCGCCAGCCATCCGGACAGGGGAAACTACGAGCAGTACTTC	CASHPDRGNYEQYF
TRBV10-3	.	.	TRBJ2-3	TGTGCCATCAGTGATTGGGGGGGCCGCACAGATACGCAGTATTTT	CAISDWGGRTDTQYF
TRBV28	.	.	TRBJ1-2	TGTGCCAGCAACCCTTTACAGGGCCACTATGGCTACACCTTC	CASNPLQGHYGYTF
TRBV5-1	.	.	TRBJ1-2	TGCGCCAGCAGTTTGGACGACAGGAGAAACTATGGCTACACCTTC	CASSLDDRRNYGYTF
TRBV9	.	.	TRBJ1-2	TGTGCCAGCAGCGTAGGTCTTCAGGGTCTCTACACCTTC	CASSVGLQGLYTF
TRBV12-5	.	.	TRBJ1-5	TGTGCTAGTGGTCCAGGGGAAATAGGACAGCCCCAGCATTTT	CASGPGEIGQPQHF
TRBV29-1	.	.	TRBJ1-4	TGCAGCGTTAGGGCAGGGGCCCTTGGGGAAAAACTGTTTTTT	CSVRAGALGEKLFF
TRBV4-1	.	TRBD2	TRBJ2-1	TGCGCCAGCAGACCCGAGCGGGGGGGGTACAATGAGCAGTTCTTC	CASRPERGGYNEQFF
TRBV2	.	TRBD2	TRBJ2-5	TGTGCCAGCAAATCACTAGCGGGGTTTCAAGAGACCCAGTACTTC	CASKSLAGFQETQYF
TRBV5-1	.	TRBD1	TRBJ1-3	TGCGCCAGCAGCACCGGACAGGGGAACACCATATATTTT	CASSTGQGNTIYF
TRBV2	.	.	TRBJ2-7	TGTGCCAGCAGAGCAGATCCGGGACTCTCCTACGAGCAGTACTTC	CASRADPGLSYEQYF
TRBV9	.	TRBD2	TRBJ2-5	TGTGCCAGCAGCGTAGAGGGTAGCGGGGGTTTCCAAGAGACCCAGTACTTC	CASSVEGSGGFQETQYF
TRBV9	.	.	TRBJ2-7	TGTGCCAGCAGCCCAGGCTACGAGCAGTACTTC	CASSPGYEQYF
TRBV7-3	.	.	TRBJ2-3	TGTGCCAGCAGCCTGGGGGGGGACATCACAGATACGCAGTATTTT	CASSLGGDITDTQYF
TRBV5-6	.	TRBD2	TRBJ2-6	TGTGCCAGCAGCTTGGGGGAGGGACTTAGCTCTGGGGCCAACGGCCTGACTTTC	CASSLGEGLSSGANGLTF
TRBV5-1	.	.	TRBJ1-1	TGCGCCAGCAGCTTGGCCTTGACTAACACTGAAGCTTTCTTT	CASSLALTNTEAFF
TRBV2	few	TRBD1	TRBJ1-4	TGTGCCAGCTTACCGGGACAGGGGGCGCGAGAAAAACTGTTTTTT	CASLPGQGAREKLFF
TRBV15	.	.	TRBJ2-7	TGTGCCACCAGCAGAGGCCCCAGGGTCGAGCAGTACTTC	CATSRGPRVEQYF
TRBV5-6	.	TRBD1	TRBJ1-3	TGTGCCAGCAGATCGACAGGGGGCTCTGGAAACACCATATATTTT	CASRSTGGSGNTIYF
TRBV5-4	.	.	TRBJ2-1	TGTGCCAGCACCCCCCGTGGGGGCGGAAATGAGCAGTTCTTC	CASTPRGGGNEQFF
TRBV4-2	.	.	TRBJ2-3	TGTGCCAGCAGCTTCGGCGGTAGCACAGATACGCAGTATTTT	CASSFGGSTDTQYF